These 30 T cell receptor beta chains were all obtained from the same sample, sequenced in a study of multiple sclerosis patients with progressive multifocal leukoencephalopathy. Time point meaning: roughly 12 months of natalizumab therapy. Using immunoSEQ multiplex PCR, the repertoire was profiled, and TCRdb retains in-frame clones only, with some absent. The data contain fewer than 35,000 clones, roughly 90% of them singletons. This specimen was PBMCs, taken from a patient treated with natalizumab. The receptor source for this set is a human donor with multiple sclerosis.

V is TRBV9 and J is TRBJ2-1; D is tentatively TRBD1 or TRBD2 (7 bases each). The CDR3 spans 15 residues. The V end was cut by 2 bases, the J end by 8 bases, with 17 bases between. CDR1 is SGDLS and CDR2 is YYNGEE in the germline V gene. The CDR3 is CASSVRDREGDEQFF. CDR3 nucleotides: TGTGCCAGCAGCGTGAGAGACAGGGAGGGGGATGAGCAGTTCTTC.

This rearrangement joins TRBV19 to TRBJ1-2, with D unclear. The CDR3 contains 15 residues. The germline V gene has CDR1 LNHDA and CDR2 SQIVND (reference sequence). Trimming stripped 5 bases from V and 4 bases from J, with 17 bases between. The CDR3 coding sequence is TGTGCCAGTAGTTCCGATTACCGGGGTCGCTATGGCTACACCTTC. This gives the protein CASSSDYRGRYGYTF.

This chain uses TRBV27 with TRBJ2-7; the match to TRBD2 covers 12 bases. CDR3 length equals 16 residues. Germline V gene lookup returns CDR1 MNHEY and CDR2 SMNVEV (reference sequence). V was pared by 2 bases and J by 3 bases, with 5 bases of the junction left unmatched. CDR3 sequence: CASSLPGLAGFYEQYF. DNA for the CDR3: TGTGCCAGCAGTTTACCCGGACTAGCGGGGTTCTACGAGCAGTACTTC.

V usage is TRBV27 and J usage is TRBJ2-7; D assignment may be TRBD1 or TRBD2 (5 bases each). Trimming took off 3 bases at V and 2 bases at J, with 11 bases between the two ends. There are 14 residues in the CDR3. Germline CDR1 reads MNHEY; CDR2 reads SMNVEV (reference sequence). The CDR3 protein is CASSFRGRTYEQYF. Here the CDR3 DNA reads TGTGCCAGCAGTTTTCGGGGCAGGACCTACGAGCAGTACTTC.

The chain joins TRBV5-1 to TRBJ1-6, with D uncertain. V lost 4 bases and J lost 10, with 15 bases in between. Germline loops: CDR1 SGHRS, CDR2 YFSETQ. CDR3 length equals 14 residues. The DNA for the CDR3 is TGCGCCAGCAGCAGCTCGTTTGGAGAGTCACCCCTCCACTTT. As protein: CASSSSFGESPLHF.

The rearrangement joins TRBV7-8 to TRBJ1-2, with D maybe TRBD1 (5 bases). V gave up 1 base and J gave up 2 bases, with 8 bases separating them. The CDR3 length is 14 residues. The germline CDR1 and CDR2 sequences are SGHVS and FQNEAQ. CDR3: CASSLGDGNYGYTF. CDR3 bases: TGTGCCAGCAGCTTAGGGGACGGCAACTATGGCTACACCTTC.

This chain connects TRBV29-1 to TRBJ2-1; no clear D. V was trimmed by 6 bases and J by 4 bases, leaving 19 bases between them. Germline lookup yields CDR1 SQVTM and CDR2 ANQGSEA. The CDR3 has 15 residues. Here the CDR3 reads CSVGPGLISYNEQFF. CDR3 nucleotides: TGCAGCGTCGGACCCGGCCTTATCTCTTACAATGAGCAGTTCTTC.

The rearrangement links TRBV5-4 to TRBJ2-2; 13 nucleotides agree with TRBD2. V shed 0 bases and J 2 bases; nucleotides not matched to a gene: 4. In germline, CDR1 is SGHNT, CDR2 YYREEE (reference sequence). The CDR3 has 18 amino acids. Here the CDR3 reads CASSLGLAGGSNTGELFF. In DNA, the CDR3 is TGTGCCAGCAGCTTGGGACTAGCGGGGGGCAGTAACACCGGGGAGCTGTTTTTT. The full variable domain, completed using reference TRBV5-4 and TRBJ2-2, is ETGVTQSPTHLIKTRGQQVTLRCSSQSGHNTVSWYQQALGQGPQFIFQYYREEENGRGNFPPRFSGLQFPNYSSELNVNALELDDSALYLCASSLGLAGGSNTGELFFGEGSRLTVL.

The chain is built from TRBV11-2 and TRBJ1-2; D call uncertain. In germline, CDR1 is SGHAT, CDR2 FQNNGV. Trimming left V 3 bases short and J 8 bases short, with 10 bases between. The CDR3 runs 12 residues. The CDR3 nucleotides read TGTGCCAGCAGCTTTTACGGGAGCGGCTACACCTTC. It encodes CASSFYGSGYTF.

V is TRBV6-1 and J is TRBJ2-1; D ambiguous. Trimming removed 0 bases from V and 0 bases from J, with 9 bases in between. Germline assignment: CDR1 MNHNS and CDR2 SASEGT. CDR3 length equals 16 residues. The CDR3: CASSEALTGSYNEQFF. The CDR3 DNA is TGTGCCAGCAGTGAAGCATTGACGGGCTCCTACAATGAGCAGTTCTTC.

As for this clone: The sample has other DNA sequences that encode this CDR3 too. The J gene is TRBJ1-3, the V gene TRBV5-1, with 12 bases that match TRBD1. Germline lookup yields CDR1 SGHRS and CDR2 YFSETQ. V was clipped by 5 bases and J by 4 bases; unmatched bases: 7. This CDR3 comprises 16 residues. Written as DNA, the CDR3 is TGCGCCAGCAGTGAATGGGGACAGGGGGCGGGAAACACCATATATTTT. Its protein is CASSEWGQGAGNTIYF.

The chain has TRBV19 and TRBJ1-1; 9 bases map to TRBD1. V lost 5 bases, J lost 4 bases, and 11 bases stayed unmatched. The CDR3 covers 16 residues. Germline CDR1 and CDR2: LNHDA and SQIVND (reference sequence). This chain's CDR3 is CASSFRLGTGRTEAFF. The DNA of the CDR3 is TGTGCCAGTAGTTTCAGACTCGGGACAGGGCGCACTGAAGCTTTCTTT.

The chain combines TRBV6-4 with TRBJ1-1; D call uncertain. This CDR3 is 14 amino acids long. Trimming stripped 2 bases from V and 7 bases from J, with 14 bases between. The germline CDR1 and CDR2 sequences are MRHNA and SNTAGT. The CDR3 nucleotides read TGTGCCAGCAGTGACGAAGGGAGATCAAATGAAGCTTTCTTT. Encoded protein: CASSDEGRSNEAFF.

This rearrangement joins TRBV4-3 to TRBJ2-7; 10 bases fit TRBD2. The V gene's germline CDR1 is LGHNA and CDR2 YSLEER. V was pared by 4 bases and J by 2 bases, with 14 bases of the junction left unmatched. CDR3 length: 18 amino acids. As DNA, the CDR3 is TGCGCCAGCAGCCTTGAACTCACTAGCGGGGCGAGTCCCTACGAGCAGTACTTC. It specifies CASSLELTSGASPYEQYF.

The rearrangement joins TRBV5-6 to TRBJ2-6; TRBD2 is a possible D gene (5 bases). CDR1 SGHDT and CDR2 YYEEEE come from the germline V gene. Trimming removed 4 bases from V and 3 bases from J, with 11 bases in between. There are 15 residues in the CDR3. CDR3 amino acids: CASSGLRLGANVLTF. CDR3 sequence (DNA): TGTGCCAGCAGCGGACTGAGACTTGGGGCCAACGTCCTGACTTTC.

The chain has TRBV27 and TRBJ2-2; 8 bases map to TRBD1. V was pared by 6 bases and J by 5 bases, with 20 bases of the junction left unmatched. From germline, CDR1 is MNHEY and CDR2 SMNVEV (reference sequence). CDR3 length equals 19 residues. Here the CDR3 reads CASSNNYQTGVGGTGELFF. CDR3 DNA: TGTGCCAGCAGCAACAACTACCAGACAGGGGTTGGGGGGACCGGGGAGCTGTTTTTT.

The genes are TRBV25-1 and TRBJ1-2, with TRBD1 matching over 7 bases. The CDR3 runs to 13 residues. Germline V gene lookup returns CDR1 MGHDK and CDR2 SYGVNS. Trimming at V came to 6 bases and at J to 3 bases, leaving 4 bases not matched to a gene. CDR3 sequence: CASSPQGYYGYTF. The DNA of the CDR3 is TGTGCCAGCAGCCCACAGGGGTACTATGGCTACACCTTC.

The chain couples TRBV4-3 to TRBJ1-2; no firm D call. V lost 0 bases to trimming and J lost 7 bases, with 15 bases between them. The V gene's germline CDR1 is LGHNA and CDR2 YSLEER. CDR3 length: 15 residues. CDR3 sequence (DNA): TGCGCCAGCAGCCAAGATCGAGACATAGTCGGTGGCTACACCTTC. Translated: CASSQDRDIVGGYTF.

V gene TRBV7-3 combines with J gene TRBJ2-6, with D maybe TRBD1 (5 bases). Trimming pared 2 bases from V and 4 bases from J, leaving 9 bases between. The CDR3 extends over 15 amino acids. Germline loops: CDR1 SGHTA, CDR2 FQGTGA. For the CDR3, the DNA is TGTGCCAGCAGCTTACCGCGACAGGGGGCCAACGTCCTGACTTTC. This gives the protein CASSLPRQGANVLTF.

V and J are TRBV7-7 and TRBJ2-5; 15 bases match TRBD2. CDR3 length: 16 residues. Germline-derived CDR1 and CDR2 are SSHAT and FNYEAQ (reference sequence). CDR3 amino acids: CASGERTSGGGETQYF. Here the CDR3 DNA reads TGTGCTAGCGGCGAACGGACTAGCGGGGGGGGAGAGACCCAGTACTTC.

The CDR3 region has the DNA TGTGCCAGCAGCCCTCGACTAGCGGGGGGGCTTGAGCAGTTCTTC. The encoded protein is CASSPRLAGGLEQFF. This chain joins TRBV11-2 and TRBJ2-1; 14 positions agree with TRBD2. Per the germline V gene, CDR1 is SGHAT and CDR2 is FQNNGV. The CDR3 sequence is 15 residues long. Trimming removed 5 bases from V and 9 bases from J; junction bases left unmatched: 6.

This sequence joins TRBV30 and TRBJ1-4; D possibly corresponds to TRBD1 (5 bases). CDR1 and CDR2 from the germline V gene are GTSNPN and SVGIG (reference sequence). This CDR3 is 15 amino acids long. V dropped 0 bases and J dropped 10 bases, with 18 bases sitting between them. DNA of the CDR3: TGTGCCTGGAGTGTTACTCGGGGGTTCCAAGGAAAACTGTTTTTT. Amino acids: CAWSVTRGFQGKLFF.

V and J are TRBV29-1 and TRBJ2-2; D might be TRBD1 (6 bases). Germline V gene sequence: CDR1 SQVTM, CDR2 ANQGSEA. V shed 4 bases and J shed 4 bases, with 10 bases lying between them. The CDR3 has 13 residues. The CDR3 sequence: CSVVYRVTGELFF. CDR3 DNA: TGCAGCGTTGTGTACAGGGTCACCGGGGAGCTGTTTTTT.

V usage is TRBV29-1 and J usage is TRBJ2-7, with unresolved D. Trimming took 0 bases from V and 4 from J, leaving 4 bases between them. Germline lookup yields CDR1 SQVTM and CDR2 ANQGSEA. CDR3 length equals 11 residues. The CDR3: CSVEEFYEQYF. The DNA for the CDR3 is TGCAGCGTTGAAGAGTTTTACGAGCAGTACTTC.

CDR3 in DNA: TGTGCCAGCAGTACATCTTGGGGGGAGACTGAAGCTTTCTTT. It is translated as CASSTSWGETEAFF. The chain is built from TRBV25-1 and TRBJ1-1; D may be TRBD1 (5 bases). From germline, CDR1 is MGHDK and CDR2 SYGVNS. With 5 bases removed from V and 5 bases from J, the gap between germline ends came to 15 bases. The CDR3 totals 14 residues.

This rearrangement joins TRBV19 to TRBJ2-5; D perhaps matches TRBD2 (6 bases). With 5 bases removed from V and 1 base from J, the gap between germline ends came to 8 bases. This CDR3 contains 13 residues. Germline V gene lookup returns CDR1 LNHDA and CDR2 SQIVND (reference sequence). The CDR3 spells CASSGGFQETQYF. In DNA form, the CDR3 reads TGTGCCAGTAGTGGGGGGTTCCAAGAGACCCAGTACTTC.

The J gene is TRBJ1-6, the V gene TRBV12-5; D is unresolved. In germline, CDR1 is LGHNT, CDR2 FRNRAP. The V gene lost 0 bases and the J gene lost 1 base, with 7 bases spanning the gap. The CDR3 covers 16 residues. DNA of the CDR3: TGTGCTAGTGGTTTGGTACAAGGGTCCTATAATTCACCCCTCCACTTT. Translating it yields CASGLVQGSYNSPLHF. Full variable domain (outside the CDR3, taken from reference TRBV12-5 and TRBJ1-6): DARVTQTPRHKVTEMGQEVTMRCQPILGHNTVFWYRQTMMQGLELLAYFRNRAPLDDSGMPKDRFSAEMPDATLATLKIQPSEPRDSAVYFCASGLVQGSYNSPLHFGNGTRLTVT.

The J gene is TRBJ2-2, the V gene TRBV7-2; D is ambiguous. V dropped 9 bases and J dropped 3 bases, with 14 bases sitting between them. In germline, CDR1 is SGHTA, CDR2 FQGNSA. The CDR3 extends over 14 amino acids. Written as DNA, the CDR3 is TGTGCCAGTTATCCGTCGCTTTACACCGGGGAGCTGTTTTTT. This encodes CASYPSLYTGELFF.

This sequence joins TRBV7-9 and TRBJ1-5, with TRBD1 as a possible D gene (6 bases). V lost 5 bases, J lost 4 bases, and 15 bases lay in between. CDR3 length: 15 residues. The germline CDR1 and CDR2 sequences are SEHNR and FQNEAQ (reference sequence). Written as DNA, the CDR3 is TGTGCCAGCAGCCTCGACGGAGGGGGAAATCAGCCCCAGCATTTT. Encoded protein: CASSLDGGGNQPQHF.

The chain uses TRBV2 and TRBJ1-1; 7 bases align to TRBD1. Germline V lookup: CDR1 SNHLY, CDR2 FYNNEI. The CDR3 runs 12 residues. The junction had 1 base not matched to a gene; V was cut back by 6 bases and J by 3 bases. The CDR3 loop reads CASSDRDTEAFF. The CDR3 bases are TGTGCCAGCAGCGACAGGGACACTGAAGCTTTCTTT.